This T cell receptor beta chain was documented in a study of CD8 T cells in ankylosing spondylitis. Whole-study results and caveats: Made up of under ten highly homologous variants, a TCR beta motif appeared characteristic of ankylosing spondylitis blood.

This clonotype was observed at least ten times. The antigen is unknown. V lost 1 base, J lost 2 bases, and 10 bases stayed unmatched. The germline V gene encodes CDR1 MNHEY and CDR2 SMNVEV (reference sequence). The CDR3 length is 18 residues. Quantitative molecular-barcoded 5'-RACE generated the TCR beta libraries. TCRdb independently ran MiXCR on the 5' RACE reads; one entry per CDR3 protein. The sample gives fewer than 550,000 distinct CDR3 sequences, approximately 5% of which show up once; roughly 3.5% is in the top ten. Sequencing was carried out using blood, either unsorted or a sorted T cell fraction (not recorded which). The sequence derives from a male donor with ankylosing spondylitis. The chain uses TRBV27 and TRBJ2-7; 11 bases are a match to TRBD2. As DNA, the CDR3 is TGTGCCAGCAGTTTATTAGATGCTGGGACTAGCGGTCCCTACGAGCAGTACTTC. It is translated as CASSLLDAGTSGPYEQYF.